These 21 T cell receptor beta chains were sequenced from one sample in a study of early T cells in non-severe SARS-CoV-2 infection. TCRdb ran MiXCR on the 5' RACE reads and lists one entry per CDR3 protein. This sample yields 75,000 to 100,000 distinct CDR3 sequences, of which 14% to 15% are seen a single time; less than 6% belongs to the top ten. Source material: whole blood. These receptors were obtained from an adult who was a healthcare worker with PCR-confirmed SARS-CoV-2 infection or an uninfected control (not recorded which).

This clonotype has just a few counts. The V and J genes are TRBV7-8 and TRBJ2-7; 12 nucleotides line up with TRBD2. The CDR3 contains 16 residues. Germline V gene data show CDR1 as SGHVS and CDR2 as FQNEAQ. Germline trimming cut 5 bases from V and 7 bases from J; bases unmatched to any gene: 12. CDR3 protein: CASSRSRTSGTREQYF. CDR3 nucleotide sequence: TGTGCCAGCAGCCGATCCCGGACTAGCGGGACCCGAGAGCAGTACTTC.

There are many counts of this clonotype. V gene TRBV6-6 combines with J gene TRBJ1-3; D is uncertain. The CDR3 contains 13 residues. V was clipped by 6 bases and J by 4 bases, with 10 bases between them. In germline, CDR1 is MNHNY, CDR2 SVGAGI (reference sequence). CDR3 sequence: CASSPGPGNTIYF. The DNA of the CDR3 is TGTGCCAGCAGCCCTGGACCGGGAAACACCATATATTTT.

There are many counts of this clonotype. This chain connects TRBV5-4 to TRBJ2-2; a possible D gene is TRBD2 (6 bases). V was trimmed by 0 bases and J by 3 bases, leaving 12 bases between them. The CDR3 length is 16 residues. Germline V gene sequence: CDR1 SGHNT, CDR2 YYREEE (reference sequence). The CDR3 region is CASSLVGGGDTGELFF. The CDR3 nucleotides are TGTGCCAGCAGCTTGGTGGGAGGAGGGGACACCGGGGAGCTGTTTTTT.

This clonotype was detected ten times or more. This chain links TRBV12-3 or TRBV12-4 with TRBJ2-1; D gene unclear. Between the trimmed V and J ends, which lost 2 bases and 3 bases, there was a span of 2 bases. This CDR3 has 12 amino acids. This chain's CDR3 is CASSLHYNEQFF. The CDR3 DNA reads TGTGCCAGCAGTTTACACTACAATGAGCAGTTCTTC.

This clonotype was detected a few times. The chain uses TRBV20-1 and TRBJ2-1, with TRBD2 matching 8 bases. The length of the CDR3 is 15 residues. Germline V lookup: CDR1 DFQATT, CDR2 SNEGSKA (reference sequence). V shed 2 bases, J shed 2 bases, and the junction held 5 bases outside the gene matches. CDR3 in DNA: TGCAGTGCTAGATTTCCGGGACTAGCCTACAATGAGCAGTTCTTC. Translation: CSARFPGLAYNEQFF.

The J gene is TRBJ1-3, the V gene TRBV4-1, with a possible D match to TRBD1 (6 bases). Germline-derived CDR1 and CDR2 are MGHRA and YSYEKL. V was shortened by 4 bases and J by 2 bases, with 12 bases between the two germline ends. The CDR3 runs to 15 residues. CDR3 DNA: TGCGCCAGCAGCCGGTTACAGGGTCCTGGAAACACCATATATTTT. It translates to CASSRLQGPGNTIYF.

V gene TRBV4-1 combines with J gene TRBJ2-1; 7 bases fit TRBD2. Germline loops: CDR1 MGHRA, CDR2 YSYEKL. J was trimmed by 5 bases and V by 4 bases; bases with no gene match: 20. This CDR3 has 19 amino acids. The CDR3 DNA is TGCGCCAGCAGCCCCCTCGCGGCCCCCGGGGCGGGAGTTAACAATGAGCAGTTCTTC. Its translation is CASSPLAAPGAGVNNEQFF.

This clonotype came up many times. J is TRBJ1-1 and V is TRBV2; D is ambiguous. V lost 4 bases and J lost 7, with 13 bases in between. This CDR3 has 13 amino acids. The germline V gene encodes CDR1 SNHLY and CDR2 FYNNEI. This CDR3 reads CASSVTVKDEAFF. The CDR3 DNA reads TGTGCCAGCAGTGTTACGGTAAAAGATGAAGCTTTCTTT.

This chain connects TRBV12-3 or TRBV12-4 to TRBJ2-7; 7 nucleotides match TRBD1. With 5 bases clipped from V and 6 bases from J, the junction kept 7 bases outside the gene matches. The CDR3 contains 13 residues. CDR3 amino acids: CASSPGTALEQYF. CDR3 coding DNA: TGTGCCAGCAGTCCGGGGACAGCCCTCGAGCAGTACTTC.

CDR3 region: CASSVGRGRDNEQFF. The CDR3 bases are TGTGCCAGCAGCGTAGGACGCGGGAGAGACAATGAGCAGTTCTTC. This chain connects TRBV9 to TRBJ2-1; 7 bases map to TRBD2. The CDR3 spans 15 residues. From germline, CDR1 is SGDLS and CDR2 YYNGEE. J was trimmed by 5 bases and V by 0 bases; bases with no gene match: 5.

The V and J genes are TRBV28 and TRBJ2-2; D not certain. Trimming removed 2 bases from V and 0 bases from J, with 4 bases in between. This CDR3 comprises 14 residues. Germline CDR1 MDHEN, CDR2 SYDVKM. Written as DNA, the CDR3 is TGTGCCAGCAGTTTAGGGGCGAACACCGGGGAGCTGTTTTTT. The encoded protein is CASSLGANTGELFF.

In its sample, this clonotype was seen many times. The chain is built from TRBV6-2 or TRBV6-3 and TRBJ2-1; the D is unclear. The V gene lost 6 bases and the J gene lost 6 bases, with 15 bases spanning the gap. The germline V gene has CDR1 MNHEY and CDR2 SVGEGT. There are 14 residues in the CDR3. This chain's CDR3 is CASRLNWNSNEQFF. The CDR3 nucleotides read TGTGCCAGCAGGCTGAATTGGAACTCCAATGAGCAGTTCTTC.

The chain links TRBV20-1 to TRBJ1-2; D is undetermined. The CDR3 has 13 residues. Trimming pared 2 bases from V and 0 bases from J, leaving 7 bases between. Per germline, CDR1 DFQATT and CDR2 SNEGSKA (reference sequence). CDR3 DNA: TGCAGTGCTAGATTTGCGGCTAACTATGGCTACACCTTC. This codes for CSARFAANYGYTF.

This clonotype showed up just a few times. The V call is TRBV6-5, the J call TRBJ1-1; D not resolved. CDR1 and CDR2 (germline): MNHEY, SVGAGI. This CDR3 is 15 amino acids long. Trimming pared 5 bases from V and 2 bases from J, leaving 15 bases between. The CDR3, as DNA: TGTGCCAGCAGTCCCCTGAACGGTGGCAACACTGAAGCTTTCTTT. Translation gives CASSPLNGGNTEAFF.

This clonotype was observed many times. The CDR3 here is CASSGGQPLMAFF. Here the CDR3 DNA reads TGCGCCAGCAGCGGAGGACAGCCCCTTATGGCTTTCTTT. This chain connects TRBV5-1 to TRBJ1-1, with TRBD1 as a possible D gene (6 bases). CDR1 is SGHRS, CDR2 YFSETQ, per germline. There are 13 residues in the CDR3. Deletions cut 4 bases from V and 11 bases from J, with 18 bases between.

This clonotype has only a few counts. The genes are TRBV12-3 or TRBV12-4 and TRBJ2-3; TRBD2 matches 9 bases. The CDR3 contains 17 residues. The trim removed 1 base at V and 1 base at J, leaving 6 bases unmatched. The CDR3, as DNA: TGTGCCAGCAGTTTAGGGTGGAAGCGGGAGGGCACAGATACGCAGTATTTT. Amino acids: CASSLGWKREGTDTQYF.

The rearrangement links TRBV20-1 to TRBJ2-2; TRBD2 is a possible D gene (5 bases). Germline assignment: CDR1 DFQATT and CDR2 SNEGSKA (reference sequence). CDR3 size: 14 residues. V lost 3 bases and J lost 2, with 10 bases in between. The CDR3 spells CSASGLTNTGELFF. Here the CDR3 DNA reads TGCAGTGCTAGCGGACTCACCAACACCGGGGAGCTGTTTTTT.

The chain carries TRBV7-2 and TRBJ2-5, with 8 bases lining up with TRBD2. This CDR3 has 14 residues. Germline V gene sequence: CDR1 SGHTA, CDR2 FQGNSA. Germline trimming cut 5 bases from V and 3 bases from J; bases unmatched to any gene: 5. DNA of the CDR3: TGTGCCAGCAGCCCACAAGCGGGAGAAGAGACCCAGTACTTC. Translating it yields CASSPQAGEETQYF.

The genes are TRBV4-3 and TRBJ2-3; TRBD2 agrees at 11 bases. Germline CDR1 reads LGHNA; CDR2 reads YSLEER. The V segment lost 2 bases and the J segment 7 bases; nucleotides outside the gene matches: 5. This CDR3 spans 15 amino acids. CDR3: CASSQNLAGGNTQYF. The CDR3 DNA reads as TGCGCCAGCAGCCAAAACCTAGCGGGAGGAAATACGCAGTATTTT.

This clonotype showed up just a few times. CDR3 sequence (DNA): TGTGCCAGCAGTTTACGCGGGAGACTGTACTTC. Translation: CASSLRGRLYF. The chain carries TRBV28 and TRBJ2-7; TRBD2 agrees at 7 bases. V lost 2 bases, J lost 12 bases, and 4 bases stayed unmatched. Germline CDR1 is MDHEN and CDR2 is SYDVKM. This CDR3 comprises 11 residues.

The chain joins TRBV27 to TRBJ2-5, with 8 bases aligning to TRBD2. The CDR3 covers 12 residues. J gave up 9 bases and V 7 bases, and 7 bases lay outside the gene matches. CDR1 MNHEY and CDR2 SMNVEV come from the germline V gene (reference sequence). CDR3 bases: TGTGCCAGCACCTCCAACGGGGGGGCCCAGTACTTC. This translates into CASTSNGGAQYF.